Below are 14 T cell receptor beta chains sequenced from a single sample in a study of blood T cell repertoires in COVID-19. Clones were sequenced by immunoSEQ multiplex PCR, and TCRdb holds only the in-frame ones, with some missing. The table shows about 97,000 clones, with about 87% occurring only once. Sequenced: peripheral blood. The receptors originated from a human donor in a cohort sampled during active COVID-19.

The rearrangement joins TRBV5-1 to TRBJ1-5, with 8 nucleotides matching TRBD1. Trimming cost V 3 bases and J 3 bases; bases outside gene matches: 5. The CDR3 runs to 15 residues. Germline assignment: CDR1 SGHRS and CDR2 YFSETQ. The CDR3 sequence is CASSSGTGFNQPQHF. CDR3 DNA: TGCGCCAGCAGCTCCGGGACAGGATTCAATCAGCCCCAGCATTTT.

This clone was observed a few times. The V gene is TRBV11-2, the J gene TRBJ2-7; a weak D match, TRBD2 (6 bases). CDR1 and CDR2 from the germline V gene are SGHAT and FQNNGV. The CDR3 covers 13 residues. V gave up 3 bases and J gave up 4 bases, with 10 bases separating them. Written as DNA, the CDR3 is TGTGCCAGCAGCTTCGGGAGTATTTACGAGCAGTACTTC. Encoded protein: CASSFGSIYEQYF.

The J gene is TRBJ2-7, the V gene TRBV5-1, with 11 nucleotides matching TRBD2. V was pared by 5 bases and J by 6 bases, with 19 bases of the junction left unmatched. This CDR3 region has 18 residues. The germline CDR1 and CDR2 sequences are SGHRS and YFSETQ. The CDR3 DNA follows: TGCGCCAGCAGTCTAGGGTACGTGACTAGCGGGAATCCGGGCGAGCAGTACTTC. Translated, it gives CASSLGYVTSGNPGEQYF. Using reference TRBV5-1 and TRBJ2-7 for the parts outside the CDR3, the full variable domain is KAGVTQTPRYLIKTRGQQVTLSCSPISGHRSVSWYQQTPGQGLQFLFEYFSETQRNKGNFPGRFSGRQFSNSRSEMNVSTLELGDSALYLCASSLGYVTSGNPGEQYFGPGTRLTVT.

Here the CDR3 DNA reads TGTGCCAGCAAGGGCAGGGACTACGAGCAGTACTTC. Protein: CASKGRDYEQYF. The V call is TRBV28, the J call TRBJ2-7; D is perhaps TRBD1 (5 bases). Trimming removed 7 bases from V and 3 bases from J, with 10 bases in between. Per germline, CDR1 MDHEN and CDR2 SYDVKM. The CDR3 contains 12 residues.

This clone was counted a single time. This chain joins TRBV3-1 (or the pseudogene TRBV3-2) and TRBJ1-2, with 12 bases fitting TRBD1. The CDR3 runs to 17 residues. J lost 1 base, V lost 3 bases, and 6 bases had no gene match. From germline, CDR1 is LGHDT and CDR2 YNNKEL (reference sequence). CDR3 region: CASSQGQGARFNYGYTF. DNA for the CDR3: TGTGCCAGCAGCCAGGGACAGGGGGCGCGTTTTAACTATGGCTACACCTTC.

V and J are TRBV28 and TRBJ1-2, with a tentative D call TRBD1 (5 bases). The V and J ends lost 5 bases and 6 bases respectively, with 10 bases between them. CDR1 and CDR2 from the germline V gene are MDHEN and SYDVKM. This CDR3 region has 12 residues. CDR3 in amino acids: CASSQGSDGYTF. The CDR3 DNA sequence: TGTGCCAGCAGTCAGGGAAGCGATGGCTACACCTTC.

V usage is TRBV3-1 (or the pseudogene TRBV3-2) and J usage is TRBJ1-1; D may be TRBD1 (5 bases). The V end was cut by 0 bases, the J end by 4 bases, with 9 bases between. The CDR3 loop spans 14 amino acids. Germline values: CDR1 LGHDT, CDR2 YNNKEL (reference sequence). CDR3 in DNA: TGTGCCAGCAGCCAAGAGTGGGGGGGCACTGAAGCTTTCTTT. Residues: CASSQEWGGTEAFF.

This chain links TRBV30 with TRBJ1-3; 8 bases fit TRBD1. CDR3 size: 12 residues. The V gene's germline CDR1 is GTSNPN and CDR2 SVGIG (reference sequence). The junction had 4 bases not matched to a gene; V was cut back by 5 bases and J by 7 bases. The CDR3 loop is CAWRTGRNTIYF. CDR3 DNA: TGTGCCTGGCGGACAGGGAGGAACACCATATATTTT.

This clone was picked up a small number of times. The chain carries TRBV2 and TRBJ2-7; 10 nucleotides agree with TRBD1. The germline CDR1 and CDR2 sequences are SNHLY and FYNNEI. The CDR3 length is 13 residues. Trimming at V came to 7 bases and at J to 3 bases, leaving 3 bases not matched to a gene. Here the CDR3 reads CASTRDRGYEQYF. CDR3 DNA sequence: TGTGCCAGCACCAGGGACAGGGGCTACGAGCAGTACTTC.

The rearrangement links TRBV27 to TRBJ2-7, with D perhaps TRBD2 (6 bases). The CDR3 loop spans 15 amino acids. V was trimmed by 2 bases and J by 2 bases, leaving 13 bases between them. Germline V gene data show CDR1 as MNHEY and CDR2 as SMNVEV (reference sequence). The CDR3 loop reads CASSLRGIFAYEQYF. CDR3 bases: TGTGCCAGCAGTTTACGCGGGATCTTTGCCTACGAGCAGTACTTC.

This rearrangement joins TRBV2 to TRBJ1-6; TRBD1 is a possible D gene (6 bases). CDR1 and CDR2 from the germline V gene are SNHLY and FYNNEI. Trimming left V 3 bases short and J 2 bases short, with 8 bases between. CDR3 length: 15 residues. As DNA, the CDR3 is TGTGCCAGCAGTGACCGGACAGCCTATAATTCACCCCTCCACTTT. Translation gives CASSDRTAYNSPLHF. The full variable domain, completed using reference TRBV2 and TRBJ1-6, is EPEVTQTPSHQVTQMGQEVILRCVPISNHLYFYWYRQILGQKVEFLVSFYNNEISEKSEIFDDQFSVERPDGSNFTLKIRSTKLEDSAMYFCASSDRTAYNSPLHFGNGTRLTVT.

This chain joins TRBV5-1 and TRBJ2-7; 9 bases align to TRBD1. The CDR3 length is 16 residues. Germline V lookup: CDR1 SGHRS, CDR2 YFSETQ. V lost 2 bases to trimming and J lost 2 bases; unmatched junction nucleotides: 8. CDR3 protein: CASSLRNRGQTYEQYF. In DNA, the CDR3 is TGCGCCAGCAGCTTACGAAACAGGGGGCAAACCTACGAGCAGTACTTC. The whole variable domain, remainder taken from reference TRBV5-1 and TRBJ2-7, is KAGVTQTPRYLIKTRGQQVTLSCSPISGHRSVSWYQQTPGQGLQFLFEYFSETQRNKGNFPGRFSGRQFSNSRSEMNVSTLELGDSALYLCASSLRNRGQTYEQYFGPGTRLTVT.

The chain couples TRBV7-2 to TRBJ2-1; TRBD2 might be the D (5 bases). CDR1 SGHTA and CDR2 FQGNSA come from the germline V gene. The CDR3 spans 15 residues. Trimming left V 3 bases short and J 0 bases short, with 9 bases between. CDR3: CASSFYGDSYNEQFF. CDR3 DNA sequence: TGTGCCAGCAGCTTTTACGGGGACTCCTACAATGAGCAGTTCTTC.

The V call is TRBV2, the J call TRBJ1-2; D unresolved. The germline CDR1 and CDR2 sequences are SNHLY and FYNNEI. V was clipped by 5 bases and J by 2 bases, with 15 bases between them. The CDR3 sequence is 15 residues long. CDR3 sequence reads: CASSTRRSLNYGYTF. DNA of the CDR3: TGTGCCAGCAGTACCCGGCGGAGCCTAAACTATGGCTACACCTTC.